One and the same sample provided the 10 T cell receptor beta chains below, sequenced in a study of blood T cell repertoires in COVID-19 (dated by TCRdb to the early 2020s). Receptor libraries were prepared by the immunoSEQ multiplex PCR assay. TCRdb holds this immuneACCESS table with in-frame rearrangements only. Some clones are missing; in checked studies, unresolved V genes explain under half, and the rest has no known cause. Present in this sample are approximately 250,000 clones, approximately 80% of which were seen just once. The biggest ten clones account for 3.5% to 5% of the sample. Sequencing was done on a sample of peripheral blood. The receptor set was obtained from a man between 60 and 75 years old with acute or convalescent COVID-19.

The chain couples TRBV30 to TRBJ1-4; D ambiguous. The CDR3 is 13 amino acids. V lost 1 base to trimming and J lost 5 bases, with 8 bases between them. The germline V gene encodes CDR1 GTSNPN and CDR2 SVGIG (reference sequence). In DNA, the CDR3 is TGTGCCTGGAGTGGCCCTGAGAATGAAAAACTGTTTTTT. Translation gives CAWSGPENEKLFF.

The genes are TRBV6-5 and TRBJ2-7; 8 positions match TRBD1. CDR1 MNHEY and CDR2 SVGAGI come from the germline V gene. Unmatched junction bases numbered 4, after V lost 0 bases and J lost 3 bases. This CDR3 comprises 15 residues. DNA for the CDR3: TGTGCCAGCAGTTACTCGAGCAGGGGGCGCTACGAGCAGTACTTC. This sequence encodes CASSYSSRGRYEQYF.

The chain is built from TRBV7-2 and TRBJ2-5; 8 nucleotides line up with TRBD1. With V trimmed by 5 bases and J by 5 bases, 13 bases remained unmatched. This CDR3 contains 16 residues. Germline CDR1 SGHTA, CDR2 FQGNSA. Written as DNA, the CDR3 is TGTGCCAGCAGCCCTTCGTGGGCAGGGGGCGCGGAGACCCAGTACTTC. As protein: CASSPSWAGGAETQYF. The variable domain in full, completed from reference TRBV7-2 and TRBJ2-5, reads GAGVSQSPSNKVTEKGKDVELRCDPISGHTALYWYRQSLGQGLEFLIYFQGNSAPDKSGLPSDRFSAERTGGSVSTLTIQRTQQEDSAVYLCASSPSWAGGAETQYFGPGTRLLVL.

This rearrangement joins TRBV24-1 to TRBJ2-3; TRBD1 matches 11 bases. Looked up from germline, CDR1 is KGHDR and CDR2 is SFDVKD. This CDR3 is built from 15 residues. V was pared by 5 bases and J by 6 bases, with 6 bases of the junction left unmatched. The CDR3 bases are TGTGCCACCAGTGCGTCGGGACAGGGGGAGGATACGCAGTATTTT. The encoded protein is CATSASGQGEDTQYF.

V and J are TRBV4-3 and TRBJ2-1, with D perhaps matching TRBD2 (6 bases). Trimming removed 4 bases from V and 5 bases from J, with 12 bases in between. The CDR3 covers 14 residues. The germline V gene encodes CDR1 LGHNA and CDR2 YSLEER. CDR3 protein: CASSLSGLDNEQFF. CDR3 DNA sequence: TGCGCCAGCAGCCTTTCGGGACTCGACAATGAGCAGTTCTTC.

The chain employs TRBV27 and TRBJ2-2; 9 bases map to TRBD2. Germline assignment: CDR1 MNHEY and CDR2 SMNVEV (reference sequence). This CDR3 region has 18 residues. The V and J ends lost 7 bases and 7 bases, in that order; junction bases with no gene match: 19. This CDR3 reads CASKGGSGRGGGVGELFF. In DNA, the CDR3 is TGTGCCAGCAAAGGGGGTAGCGGGAGAGGTGGGGGCGTCGGGGAGCTGTTTTTT.

V gene TRBV6-5 combines with J gene TRBJ2-5; 9 bases map to TRBD1. Germline V gives CDR1 MNHEY, CDR2 SVGAGI. The CDR3 runs to 15 residues. With V trimmed by 6 bases and J by 1 base, 6 bases remained unmatched. The CDR3 loop is CASRGQGLAQETQYF. In DNA, the CDR3 is TGTGCCAGCAGGGGACAGGGTCTAGCCCAAGAGACCCAGTACTTC.

This rearrangement joins TRBV11-2 to TRBJ1-6; D gene unclear. The CDR3 has 13 residues. Germline values: CDR1 SGHAT, CDR2 FQNNGV. The germline V and J ends were trimmed by 5 bases and 6 bases, with 8 bases remaining between them. CDR3 sequence: CASSPQANSPLHF. CDR3 sequence (DNA): TGTGCCAGCAGCCCCCAGGCTAATTCACCCCTCCACTTT.

This clone was seen only once. The chain links TRBV5-8 to TRBJ2-3, with 12 bases that match TRBD2. The CDR3 contains 17 residues. The germline CDR1 and CDR2 sequences are SGHTS and YDEGEE. V trimming: 1 base; J trimming: 3 bases; junction bases outside the gene matches: 6. CDR3: CASSLFASGRGTDTQYF. CDR3 bases: TGTGCCAGCAGCTTGTTTGCTAGCGGGAGGGGTACAGATACGCAGTATTTT.

The gene calls are TRBV19 and TRBJ1-6; maybe TRBD1 (5 bases). The CDR3 is 15 amino acids. CDR1 is LNHDA and CDR2 is SQIVND in the germline V gene (reference sequence). Trimming removed 3 bases at V and 7 bases at J, with 13 bases between. The chain's CDR3 is CASSIVSPGNSPLHF. CDR3 nucleotides: TGTGCCAGTAGTATTGTCAGCCCAGGGAATTCACCCCTCCACTTT. Full variable domain (missing parts from reference TRBV19 and TRBJ1-6): DGGITQSPKYLFRKEGQNVTLSCEQNLNHDAMYWYRQDPGQGLRLIYYSQIVNDFQKGDIAEGYSVSREKKESFPLTVTSAQKNPTAFYLCASSIVSPGNSPLHFGNGTRLTVT.